A single sample is the source of the 20 T cell receptor beta chains below, sequenced in a study of beta chain features in type 1 diabetes (dated by TCRdb to 2016 to 2018). The full study reports these points: Type 1 diabetes patients showed a moderate but significant shortening of TCRB CDR3 length in all four CD4+ subsets.

Their antigens remain unidentified. The library came from the immunoSEQ multiplex PCR assay. All of the isolated RNA was reverse transcribed with the High Capacity cDNA Reverse Transcription Kit, so expressed TCRB transcripts were sequenced. Imported from immuneACCESS, the table was reduced by TCRdb to in-frame sequences with V and J called. These copies leave out some clones; in studies compared against another copy, an unresolved V gene accounts for under half, and the cause of the remainder is not known. The sample table records 95,000 to 150,000 clones; approximately 15% of these occur just once. 2% to 3% of the sample rests with the top ten. Sequenced material: central memory CD4+ T cells from blood. Source of these receptors: a man younger than 35 with type 1 diabetes.

This clone occurred a few times. The chain's CDR3 is CASGSDRVTRGELFF. The CDR3 DNA sequence: TGTGCCAGCGGGTCGGACAGGGTGACTCGGGGGGAGCTGTTTTTT. V and J are TRBV11-2 and TRBJ2-2; TRBD1 aligns across 8 bases. V shed 8 bases, J shed 8 bases, and the junction held 13 bases outside the gene matches. CDR1 and CDR2 (germline): SGHAT, FQNNGV. The CDR3 has 15 residues.

This clone was observed at least ten times. V usage is TRBV9 and J usage is TRBJ2-5, with 10 bases fitting TRBD1. The J segment lost 4 bases and the V segment lost 0 bases, leaving 3 bases of the junction unmatched. The germline gives CDR1 SGDLS, CDR2 YYNGEE. This CDR3 region has 15 residues. The CDR3 here is CASSVATGGGETQYF. For the CDR3, the DNA is TGTGCCAGCAGCGTAGCGACAGGGGGCGGAGAGACCCAGTACTTC.

V usage is TRBV2 and J usage is TRBJ2-5, with 12 bases fitting TRBD2. Germline CDR1 is SNHLY and CDR2 is FYNNEI. V shed 1 base and J 2 bases; nucleotides not matched to a gene: 5. The CDR3 is made up of 17 amino acids. The CDR3 DNA reads TGTGCCAGCAGTGAAGTTACTAGCGGGGGGACACAAGAGACCCAGTACTTC. Amino acids: CASSEVTSGGTQETQYF.

This clone was picked up a small number of times. The chain joins TRBV29-1 to TRBJ1-1, with D tentatively TRBD1 (5 bases). Trimming stripped 3 bases from V and 6 bases from J, with 11 bases between. The CDR3 contains 12 residues. Looked up from germline, CDR1 is SQVTM and CDR2 is ANQGSEA. The DNA for the CDR3 is TGCAGCGTTGACTCAGGGAGCGCTGAAGCTTTCTTT. Its protein is CSVDSGSAEAFF.

The chain uses TRBV7-2 and TRBJ2-5, with D uncertain. V gave up 6 bases and J gave up 5 bases, with 7 bases separating them. The CDR3 extends over 11 amino acids. Per germline, CDR1 SGHTA and CDR2 FQGNSA. CDR3 DNA: TGTGCCAGCAGGCAAAAGGAGACCCAGTACTTC. It is translated as CASRQKETQYF.

The chain joins TRBV30 to TRBJ2-6; a weak D match, TRBD1 (6 bases). The CDR3 sequence is 13 residues long. The germline V gene encodes CDR1 GTSNPN and CDR2 SVGIG (reference sequence). Trimming stripped 8 bases from V and 2 bases from J, with 10 bases between. CDR3 nucleotide sequence: TGTGCCAGAGGGGGTCCTGGGGCCAACGTCCTGACTTTC. Amino acids: CARGGPGANVLTF. Drawing the rest from reference TRBV30 and TRBJ2-6, the complete variable domain is SQTIHQWPATLVQPVGSPLSLECTVEGTSNPNLYWYRQAAGRGLQLLFYSVGIGQISSEVPQNLSASRPQDRQFILSSKKLLLSDSGFYLCARGGPGANVLTFGAGSRLTVL.

Ten or more counts support this clone. Written as DNA, the CDR3 is TGTGCCTGGAGTGTACGGAACGGGGAGCTGTTTTTT. Amino acids: CAWSVRNGELFF. The V gene is TRBV30, the J gene TRBJ2-2; D is undetermined. Trimming removed 0 bases at V and 7 bases at J, with 6 bases between. The germline gives CDR1 GTSNPN, CDR2 SVGIG (reference sequence). The length of the CDR3 is 12 residues.

Many counts were recorded for this clone. This chain joins TRBV4-1 and TRBJ2-1, with unresolved D. The CDR3 totals 9 residues. Germline CDR1 MGHRA, CDR2 YSYEKL. Trimming left V 0 bases short and J 13 bases short, with 1 base between. The CDR3 bases are TGCGCCAGCAGCCAAGAACAGTTCTTC. Translating gives CASSQEQFF.

V gene TRBV9 combines with J gene TRBJ2-5, with TRBD1 matching 10 bases. CDR3 length: 16 amino acids. Germline V gives CDR1 SGDLS, CDR2 YYNGEE. J lost 5 bases, V lost 0 bases, and 7 bases had no gene match. The chain's CDR3 is CASSVGTGGPGETQYF. The CDR3 DNA reads as TGTGCCAGCAGCGTAGGGACAGGGGGTCCGGGGGAGACCCAGTACTTC. The whole variable domain, filled in from reference TRBV9 and TRBJ2-5, reads DSGVTQTPKHLITATGQRVTLRCSPRSGDLSVYWYQQSLDQGLQFLIQYYNGEERAKGNILERFSAQQFPDLHSELNLSSLELGDSALYFCASSVGTGGPGETQYFGPGTRLLVL.

This clone was observed a handful of times. This chain uses TRBV29-1 with TRBJ1-5; D call uncertain. Trimming pared 4 bases from V and 0 bases from J, leaving 7 bases between. The CDR3 has 13 residues. Germline CDR1 and CDR2: SQVTM and ANQGSEA. DNA of the CDR3: TGCAGCGTTGTCGCGGATAGCAATCAGCCCCAGCATTTT. Its protein product is CSVVADSNQPQHF.

The sample holds many counts of this clone. The sample holds other DNA sequences that translate to the same CDR3. V gene TRBV28 combines with J gene TRBJ2-5; possibly TRBD2 for D (5 bases). Germline V CDR1 and CDR2: MDHEN, SYDVKM. With 6 bases removed from V and 1 base from J, the gap between germline ends came to 9 bases. This CDR3 has 13 amino acids. The CDR3 nucleotides are TGTGCCAGCAGGCGGACTTTCCAAGAGACCCAGTACTTC. Translated: CASRRTFQETQYF.

This clone has only a few counts. A much larger clone is a single base away; this may be a read error. V and J are TRBV30 and TRBJ2-7; 15 positions agree with TRBD2. CDR1 is GTSNPN and CDR2 is SVGIG in the germline V gene (reference sequence). V shed 8 bases and J 0 bases; nucleotides not matched to a gene: 11. The CDR3 runs 17 residues. CDR3: CAGMYPGLAGGSYEQYF. The CDR3 DNA is TGTGCCGGGATGTACCCGGGACTAGCGGGAGGCTCCTACGAGCAGTACTTC.

This chain links TRBV14 with TRBJ2-7, with 10 nucleotides matching TRBD2. The V segment lost 3 bases and the J segment 5 bases; nucleotides outside the gene matches: 16. This CDR3 spans 18 amino acids. Per germline, CDR1 SGHDN and CDR2 FVKESK. CDR3 coding DNA: TGTGCCAGCAGCCACCTGGAGCGGGGGGGCGAGGTTTTAGACGAGCAGTACTTC. It codes for CASSHLERGGEVLDEQYF.

V usage is TRBV7-6 and J usage is TRBJ2-7; no clear D gene. The length of the CDR3 is 12 residues. Germline CDR1 is SGHVS and CDR2 is FNYEAQ. The V end was cut by 5 bases, the J end by 0 bases, with 5 bases between. Here the CDR3 reads CASSPNSYEQYF. CDR3 bases: TGTGCCAGCAGCCCGAACTCCTACGAGCAGTACTTC.

This clone was recorded many times. CDR3 amino acids: CASGDRVTYDYTF. The CDR3 DNA follows: TGTGCCAGCGGGGACAGGGTAACTTACGACTACACCTTC. V gene TRBV25-1 combines with J gene TRBJ1-2, with 9 bases matching TRBD1. Looked up from germline, CDR1 is MGHDK and CDR2 is SYGVNS. V lost 8 bases and J lost 10; bases outside the gene matches: 11. CDR3 size: 13 residues.

This clone was observed a few times. The chain employs TRBV30 and TRBJ1-5; unclear D gene. Germline CDR1 reads GTSNPN; CDR2 reads SVGIG (reference sequence). CDR3 size: 13 residues. The V end lost 2 bases, the J end lost 2 bases, and 7 bases lay between the germline ends. CDR3 residues: CAWSTRGNQPQHF. The CDR3 bases are TGTGCCTGGAGTACCCGGGGCAATCAGCCCCAGCATTTT.

This clone came up many times. The chain recombines TRBV4-3 with TRBJ2-3, with D unclear. This CDR3 comprises 14 residues. The germline V gene encodes CDR1 LGHNA and CDR2 YSLEER. V lost 1 base and J lost 1, with 6 bases in between. This CDR3 is CASSQVSGTDTQYF. The CDR3 coding sequence is TGCGCCAGCAGCCAAGTGAGCGGCACAGATACGCAGTATTTT.

CDR3 sequence: CASSQDRTGFTDTQYF. The CDR3 DNA sequence: TGTGCCAGCAGCCAAGACCGGACTGGGTTCACAGATACGCAGTATTTT. V and J are TRBV4-2 and TRBJ2-3; D might be TRBD2 (5 bases). V lost 0 bases, J lost 2 bases, and 12 bases lay in between. The CDR3 length is 16 residues. Germline CDR1 is LGHNA and CDR2 is YNFKEQ.

This clone occurred a few times. The chain uses TRBV7-2 and TRBJ2-3; unclear D gene. Trimming removed 1 base at V and 6 bases at J, with 14 bases between. CDR1 SGHTA and CDR2 FQGNSA come from the germline V gene. CDR3 length equals 15 residues. The CDR3 here is CASSLEPLSWDTQYF. CDR3 bases: TGTGCCAGCAGCTTAGAGCCACTGAGCTGGGATACGCAGTATTTT.

This chain links TRBV30 with TRBJ1-1; D not certain. Trimming shortened V by 2 bases and J by 4 bases, and 8 bases separated the two germline ends. CDR1 GTSNPN and CDR2 SVGIG come from the germline V gene (reference sequence). The CDR3 covers 12 residues. CDR3 region: CAWSPAFTEAFF. In DNA form, the CDR3 reads TGTGCCTGGAGTCCCGCCTTCACTGAAGCTTTCTTT.